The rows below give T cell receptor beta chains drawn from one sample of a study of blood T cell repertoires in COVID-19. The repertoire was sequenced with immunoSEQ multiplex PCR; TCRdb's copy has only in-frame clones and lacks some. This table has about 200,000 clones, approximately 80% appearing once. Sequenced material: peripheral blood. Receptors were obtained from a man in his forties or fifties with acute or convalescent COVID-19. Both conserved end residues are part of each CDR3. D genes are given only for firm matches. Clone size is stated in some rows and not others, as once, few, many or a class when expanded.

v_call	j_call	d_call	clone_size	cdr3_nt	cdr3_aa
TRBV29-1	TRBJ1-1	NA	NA	TGCAGCGACCAAAATAGGTTGGAGACTGAAGCTTTCTTT	CSDQNRLETEAFF
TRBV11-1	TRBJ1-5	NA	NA	TGTGCCAGCAGCTTAGCCAGGGGACCGGATCAGCCCCAGCATTTT	CASSLARGPDQPQHF
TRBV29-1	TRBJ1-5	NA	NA	TGCAGCGTTGCACAGGCTAGCAATCAGCCCCAGCATTTT	CSVAQASNQPQHF
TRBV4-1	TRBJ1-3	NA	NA	TGCGCCAGCAGCCAGGGCTGGGGGACAACTGGAAACACCATATATTTT	CASSQGWGTTGNTIYF
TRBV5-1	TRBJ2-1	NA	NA	TGCGCCACCCAAGCCGGGTCTAGTAGTGGGTGGGAGCAGTTCTTC	CATQAGSSSGWEQFF
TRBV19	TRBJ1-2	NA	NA	TGTGCCAGTAGTAATTATCCCCCGGTCGGGGGAAACTATGGCTACACCTTC	CASSNYPPVGGNYGYTF
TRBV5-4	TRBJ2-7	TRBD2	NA	TGTGCCAGCAGCCCGACTAGCGGGAGGGCCGGGAGTGTCTACGAGCAGTACTTC	CASSPTSGRAGSVYEQYF
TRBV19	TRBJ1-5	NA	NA	TGTGCCAGTAGTACGACAGGAAGCAATCAGCCCCAGCATTTT	CASSTTGSNQPQHF
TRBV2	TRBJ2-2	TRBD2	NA	TGTGCCAGCAGTCAAACCGGGACTAGCGGGACCGTGGGCACCGGGGAGCTGTTTTTT	CASSQTGTSGTVGTGELFF
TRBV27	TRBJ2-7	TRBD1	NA	TGTGCCAGCAGCCCAGGACAGGGGGCGGGGTACGAGCAGTACTTC	CASSPGQGAGYEQYF
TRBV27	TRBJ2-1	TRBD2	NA	TGTGCCAGCAGATCTAGCGGCTCCTACAATGAGCAGTTCTTC	CASRSSGSYNEQFF
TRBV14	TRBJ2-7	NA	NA	TGTGCCAGCAGTCTCGGGGGGCTACAGGGTTCTCTCTACGAGCAGTACTTC	CASSLGGLQGSLYEQYF
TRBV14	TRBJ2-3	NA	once	TGTGCCAGCAGCCAAGGGGGCGGCGCTGCTACGCAGTATTTT	CASSQGGGAATQYF
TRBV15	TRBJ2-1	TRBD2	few	TGTGCCACCAGCAGAGATGGTAGCGGGATTCAGGATGAGCAGTTCTTC	CATSRDGSGIQDEQFF
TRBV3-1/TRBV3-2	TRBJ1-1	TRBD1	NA	TGTGCCAGCAGCCTTCGGGACAGGGCCACTGAAGCTTTCTTT	CASSLRDRATEAFF
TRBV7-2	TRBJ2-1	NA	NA	TGTGCCAGCAGCTCCGATCCCGGGAGCCCCTACAATGAGCAGTTCTTC	CASSSDPGSPYNEQFF
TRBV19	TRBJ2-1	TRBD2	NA	TGTGCCAGTAGTACCCCTGGCGGGAGAACGGGTGAGCAGTTCTTC	CASSTPGGRTGEQFF
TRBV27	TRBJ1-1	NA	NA	TGTGCCAGCAGTTCGACCGGGGGGATTGGGAACACTGAAGCTTTCTTT	CASSSTGGIGNTEAFF
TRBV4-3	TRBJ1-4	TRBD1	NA	TGCGCCAGCAGCCAAGAAGGGACAGGGCCACTGTTTTTT	CASSQEGTGPLFF
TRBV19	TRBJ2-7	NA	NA	TGTGCCAGTAGCACAGGGTCCTACGAGCAGTACTTC	CASSTGSYEQYF
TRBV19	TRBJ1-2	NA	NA	TGTGCCAGCCGAGTCGGGGAAGATGGCTACACCTTC	CASRVGEDGYTF
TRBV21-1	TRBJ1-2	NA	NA	TGTGCCAGCAGCAAAGCCCCGACAGTCAGGGGCTACACCTTC	CASSKAPTVRGYTF
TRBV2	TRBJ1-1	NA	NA	TGTGCCAGCAGATTACAGGGCAACACTGAAGCTTTCTTT	CASRLQGNTEAFF
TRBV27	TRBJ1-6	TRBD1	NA	TGTGCCAGCAGACTGACAGGGCCTCTAGATTCACCCCTCCACTTT	CASRLTGPLDSPLHF
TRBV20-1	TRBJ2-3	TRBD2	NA	TGCAGTGCTAGTCTACGGCTAGCGGGAGGTCTGACTAGCACAGATACGCAGTATTTT	CSASLRLAGGLTSTDTQYF
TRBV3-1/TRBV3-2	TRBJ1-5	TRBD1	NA	TGTGCCAGCAGCCAAGATCGTCAGGGGGCATTCAATCAGCCCCAGCATTTT	CASSQDRQGAFNQPQHF
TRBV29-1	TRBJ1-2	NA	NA	TGCAGCGTTGATAGGTCAGGGGATGGCTACACCTTC	CSVDRSGDGYTF
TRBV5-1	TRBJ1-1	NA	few	TGCGCCAGCAGCCAAGAACAGGGACGGGCGTACACTGAAGCTTTCTTT	CASSQEQGRAYTEAFF
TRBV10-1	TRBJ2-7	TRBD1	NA	TGCGCCAGCAGTAATGGACAGGACTACGAGCAGTACTTC	CASSNGQDYEQYF